Shown below are 8 T cell receptor beta chains from a single sample sequenced in a study of blood T cell repertoires in COVID-19 (dated by TCRdb to the early 2020s). The library came from the immunoSEQ multiplex PCR assay. TCRdb mirrors the immuneACCESS table, restricted to in-frame sequences. Some clones are absent from its copies; in checked studies, under half trace to an unresolved V gene, and the reason for the others is unknown. Here the sample has approximately 200,000 clones; about nine tenths occur a single time. The ten largest account for 10% to 13% of the sample. Sequencing was performed on PBMCs or T cells enriched from blood (not recorded which). These TCRs come from a man between 18 and 35 years old with acute COVID-19.

This chain joins TRBV19 and TRBJ1-1; possible D gene TRBD1, 5 bases. Germline loops: CDR1 LNHDA, CDR2 SQIVND (reference sequence). The V end was cut by 5 bases, the J end by 2 bases, with 9 bases between. The CDR3 loop spans 13 amino acids. CDR3 sequence: CASSPGPNTEAFF. The CDR3, as DNA: TGTGCCAGTAGTCCAGGGCCCAACACTGAAGCTTTCTTT.

V is TRBV10-3 and J is TRBJ2-7, with TRBD2 identical over 7 bases. The CDR3 has 14 amino acids. Germline V gene data show CDR1 as ENHRY and CDR2 as SYGVKD. V was pared by 4 bases and J by 5 bases, with 8 bases of the junction left unmatched. Here the CDR3 DNA reads TGTGCCATCAGTGCCCGGGAGGACATCGACGAGCAGTACTTC. It translates to CAISAREDIDEQYF.

The V and J genes are TRBV5-5 and TRBJ1-4, with TRBD1 matching 8 bases. J lost 4 bases, V lost 2 bases, and 4 bases had no gene match. Germline V gene lookup returns CDR1 SGHKS and CDR2 YYEKEE (reference sequence). The CDR3 length is 15 residues. This CDR3 is CASSFQGAVNEKLFF. The CDR3 nucleotides read TGTGCCAGCAGCTTCCAGGGGGCAGTTAATGAAAAACTGTTTTTT.

This clone was observed a few times. The rearrangement uses TRBV6-5 and TRBJ1-2; 8 bases map to TRBD1. Germline CDR1 reads MNHEY; CDR2 reads SVGAGI. The CDR3 extends over 16 amino acids. The V and J ends lost 0 bases and 4 bases, in that order; junction bases with no gene match: 7. DNA for the CDR3: TGTGCCAGCAGTTACTCGACGGGGACAGGTTTCTATGGCTACACCTTC. This encodes CASSYSTGTGFYGYTF.

This chain uses TRBV5-1 with TRBJ2-1; D perhaps matches TRBD1 (5 bases). The V end lost 5 bases, the J end lost 5 bases, and 17 bases lay between the germline ends. The CDR3 sequence is 15 residues long. Germline CDR1 reads SGHRS; CDR2 reads YFSETQ. The CDR3 sequence is CASSPARVYNNEQFF. The CDR3 DNA reads as TGCGCCAGCAGTCCGGCCAGGGTATATAACAATGAGCAGTTCTTC.

The rearrangement links TRBV15 to TRBJ2-1, with a possible D match to TRBD2 (6 bases). Germline V gene sequence: CDR1 LNHNV, CDR2 YYDKDF (reference sequence). The CDR3 contains 12 residues. Trimming pared 9 bases from V and 6 bases from J, leaving 12 bases between. The DNA for the CDR3 is TGTGCCACGTCCCCCGGGGGCAATGAGCAGTTCTTC. This translates into CATSPGGNEQFF. The whole variable domain, filled in from reference TRBV15 and TRBJ2-1, reads DAMVIQNPRYQVTQFGKPVTLSCSQTLNHNVMYWYQQKSSQAPKLLFHYYDKDFNNEADTPDNFQSRRPNTSFCFLDIRSPGLGDTAMYLCATSPGGNEQFFGPGTRLTVL.

The rearrangement uses TRBV19 and TRBJ1-1; TRBD1 agrees at 7 bases. The CDR3 sequence is 14 residues long. In germline, CDR1 is LNHDA, CDR2 SQIVND (reference sequence). Trimming removed 9 bases from V and 2 bases from J; junction bases left unmatched: 9. The DNA of the CDR3 is TGTGCCAGCCAACGCGGGACAGCAAACACTGAAGCTTTCTTT. This encodes CASQRGTANTEAFF. Full variable domain (missing parts from reference TRBV19 and TRBJ1-1): DGGITQSPKYLFRKEGQNVTLSCEQNLNHDAMYWYRQDPGQGLRLIYYSQIVNDFQKGDIAEGYSVSREKKESFPLTVTSAQKNPTAFYLCASQRGTANTEAFFGQGTRLTVV.

This clone has only one observation. The rearrangement uses TRBV5-8 and TRBJ1-5; TRBD1 matches at 7 bases. This CDR3 spans 15 amino acids. The germline V gene has CDR1 SGHTS and CDR2 YDEGEE. J gave up 1 base and V 2 bases, and 3 bases lay outside the gene matches. Here the CDR3 DNA reads TGTGCCAGCAGCTTAACAGGGGCCAGCAATCAGCCCCAGCATTTT. It is translated as CASSLTGASNQPQHF.